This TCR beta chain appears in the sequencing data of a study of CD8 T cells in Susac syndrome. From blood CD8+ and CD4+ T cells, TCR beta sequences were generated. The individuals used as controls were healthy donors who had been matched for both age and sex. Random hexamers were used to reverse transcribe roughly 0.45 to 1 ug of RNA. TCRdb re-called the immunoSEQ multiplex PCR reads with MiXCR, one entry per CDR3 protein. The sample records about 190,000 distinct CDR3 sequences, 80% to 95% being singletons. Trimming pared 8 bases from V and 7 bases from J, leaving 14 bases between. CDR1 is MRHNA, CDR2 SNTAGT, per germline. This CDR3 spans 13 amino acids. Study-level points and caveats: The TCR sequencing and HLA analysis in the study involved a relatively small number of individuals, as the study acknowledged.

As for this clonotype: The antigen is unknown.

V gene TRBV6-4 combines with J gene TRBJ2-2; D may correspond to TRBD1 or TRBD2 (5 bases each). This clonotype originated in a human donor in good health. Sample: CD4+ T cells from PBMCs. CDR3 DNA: TGTGCCAGCTCCCGGGACCACTTCGGGGAGCTGTTTTTT. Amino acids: CASSRDHFGELFF.